The rows below give T cell receptor beta chains drawn from one sample of a study of OX40 agonist ivuxolimab in advanced cancers. Here immunoSEQ multiplex PCR was the method, and the copy in TCRdb shows in-frame clones only, minus some. The sample consists of roughly 35,000 clones, roughly 82% of them appearing once. This specimen was CD4+ or CD8+ T cells sorted from blood, taken in a trial of the OX40 agonist ivuxolimab. These receptors all stem from an adult with an advanced solid tumor such as melanoma, head and neck, liver or kidney cancer. The CDR3 runs from the conserved cysteine through the conserved F or W. A D gene is named only where the DNA matches it firmly. The listing skips clone size in some rows; elsewhere it reads once, few, many or a size class.

size: -
D: -
J: TRBJ2-1
V: TRBV5-8
DNA: TGTGCCAGCAGCTGGGGCAGGAATGAGCAGTTCTTC
CDR3: CASSWGRNEQFF

size: -
D: -
J: TRBJ1-1
V: TRBV7-9
DNA: TGTGCCAGCAGCCGCCTGGGAGGGCTTAACACTGAAGCTTTCTTT
CDR3: CASSRLGGLNTEAFF

size: -
D: TRBD2
J: TRBJ2-2
V: TRBV7-2
DNA: TGTGCCAGCAGCCCCCTTCCTAGCGGGAGAGACACCGGGGAGCTGTTTTTT
CDR3: CASSPLPSGRDTGELFF

size: -
D: -
J: TRBJ1-5
V: TRBV19
DNA: TGTGCCAGTAGTAGTAACCAGCCCCAGCATTTT
CDR3: CASSSNQPQHF

size: -
D: -
J: TRBJ1-2
V: TRBV16
DNA: TGTGCCAGCAGCCCCCGCTGGGAAACCAACTATGGCTACACCTTC
CDR3: CASSPRWETNYGYTF

size: -
D: -
J: TRBJ1-3
V: TRBV10-3
DNA: TGTGCCATCGGCCCGACACCTCCCTCTGGAAACACCATATATTTT
CDR3: CAIGPTPPSGNTIYF

size: -
D: -
J: TRBJ1-3
V: TRBV6-6
DNA: TGTGCCAGCAGTTACTCGGGCCGGAGCTCTGGAAACACCATATATTTT
CDR3: CASSYSGRSSGNTIYF

size: -
D: TRBD2
J: TRBJ2-3
V: TRBV19
DNA: TGTGCCAGTAGTCCTCGCCTGGGTGATAGCGGGGGGGACCCAGATACGCAGTATTTT
CDR3: CASSPRLGDSGGDPDTQYF

size: -
D: TRBD1
J: TRBJ2-7
V: TRBV11-2
DNA: TGTGCCAGCAGCCCCCGACAGGGGGCTGGGTACGAGCAGTACTTC
CDR3: CASSPRQGAGYEQYF

size: -
D: TRBD1
J: TRBJ2-5
V: TRBV9
DNA: TGTGCCAGCAGCGTCGGGACAGGGATACAAGAGACCCAGTACTTC
CDR3: CASSVGTGIQETQYF

size: few
D: -
J: TRBJ2-7
V: TRBV19
DNA: TGTGCCAGTAGCACAGCCTACGAGCAGTACTTC
CDR3: CASSTAYEQYF

size: -
D: -
J: TRBJ1-2
V: TRBV9
DNA: TGTGCCAGCAGCGTAGTGGGGGGCGCCTCAATTGGCTACACCTTC
CDR3: CASSVVGGASIGYTF

size: -
D: -
J: TRBJ1-6
V: TRBV5-8
DNA: TGTGCCAGCAGCTTCGGACAGACTGGCTCCTATAATTCACCCCTCCACTTT
CDR3: CASSFGQTGSYNSPLHF

size: once
D: -
J: TRBJ1-2
V: TRBV2
DNA: TGTGCCAGCAGTGATAATTGGGCAGCCCTAGAAGGCTACACCTTC
CDR3: CASSDNWAALEGYTF

size: -
D: -
J: TRBJ2-5
V: TRBV7-9
DNA: TGTGCCAGCAGCTTGGGGGTCCAAGAGACCCAGTACTTC
CDR3: CASSLGVQETQYF

size: -
D: -
J: TRBJ1-5
V: TRBV15
DNA: TGTGCCACCAGCAGAGGAGGACCCAATCAGCCCCAGCATTTT
CDR3: CATSRGGPNQPQHF

size: -
D: -
J: TRBJ2-5
V: TRBV28
DNA: TGTGCCAGCAGTTTCACGCTCGCCCTGGACAGTCAAGAGACCCAGTACTTC
CDR3: CASSFTLALDSQETQYF

size: -
D: TRBD2
J: TRBJ2-1
V: TRBV15
DNA: TGTGCCACCGGGGGGGTAAATGAGCAGTTCTTC
CDR3: CATGGVNEQFF

size: -
D: -
J: TRBJ1-5
V: TRBV19
DNA: TGTGCCAGTAGTCCACCCGGCGGGGTCAATCAGCCCCAGCATTTT
CDR3: CASSPPGGVNQPQHF

size: -
D: TRBD2
J: TRBJ2-1
V: TRBV5-4
DNA: TGTGCCAGCAGCACCACAGGACTAGCGGGAGAGAATGAGCAGTTCTTC
CDR3: CASSTTGLAGENEQFF

size: -
D: TRBD1
J: TRBJ1-6
V: TRBV6-5
DNA: TGTGCCAGCAGCTCGGACAGGCTTTCCCATTCACCCCTCCACTTT
CDR3: CASSSDRLSHSPLHF

size: -
D: -
J: TRBJ2-7
V: TRBV4-1
DNA: TGCGCCAGCAGCCAAATAGCCCGGGGAGAGGACGAGCAGTACTTC
CDR3: CASSQIARGEDEQYF

size: -
D: -
J: TRBJ1-3
V: TRBV6-6
DNA: TGTGCCAGCAGTCCGCTCGTCAGCTCTGGAAACACCATATATTTT
CDR3: CASSPLVSSGNTIYF

size: few
D: -
J: TRBJ1-3
V: TRBV19
DNA: TGTGCCAGTAGTGCTTTACAGGGCGCCTCTGGAAACACCATATATTTT
CDR3: CASSALQGASGNTIYF

size: -
D: -
J: TRBJ2-3
V: TRBV27
DNA: TGTGCCAGCAGCTCAACAGGGACCCGCGGAGATACGCAGTATTTT
CDR3: CASSSTGTRGDTQYF

size: -
D: -
J: TRBJ1-5
V: TRBV5-6
DNA: TGTGCCAGCAGCTGGAGGGGGGCCAGGGCCCCAAATCAGCCCCAGCATTTT
CDR3: CASSWRGARAPNQPQHF

size: -
D: -
J: TRBJ2-2
V: TRBV7-3
DNA: TGTGCCAGCAGCTTAAATCGCTCCCCCTACGGGGAGCTGTTTTTT
CDR3: CASSLNRSPYGELFF

size: -
D: -
J: TRBJ2-7
V: TRBV6-1
DNA: TGTGCCAGCAGTGAACCCTCGGTCGAGCAGTACTTC
CDR3: CASSEPSVEQYF

size: -
D: TRBD1
J: TRBJ1-1
V: TRBV6-5
DNA: TGTGCCAGCAGTAAGAACAGGGGTTTGACTGAAGCTTTCTTT
CDR3: CASSKNRGLTEAFF

size: -
D: TRBD2
J: TRBJ2-1
V: TRBV6-5
DNA: TGTGCCAGCAGGCTAGCGGGGGGTAAGAATGAGCAGTTCTTC
CDR3: CASRLAGGKNEQFF

size: -
D: -
J: TRBJ2-7
V: TRBV5-6
DNA: TGTGCCAGCAGCTCGCAGGGTTACGAGCAGTACTTC
CDR3: CASSSQGYEQYF

size: -
D: -
J: TRBJ2-5
V: TRBV5-1
DNA: TGCGCCAGCAGCTTTGGACAACTGCAAGAGACCCAGTACTTC
CDR3: CASSFGQLQETQYF

size: -
D: -
J: TRBJ1-5
V: TRBV6-1
DNA: TGTGCCAGCATCCCCGGACACGTTAATCAGCCCCAGCATTTT
CDR3: CASIPGHVNQPQHF

size: -
D: TRBD1
J: TRBJ2-1
V: TRBV30
DNA: TGTGCCTGGAGTATGCACAGGGGGAGAAATGAGCAGTTCTTC
CDR3: CAWSMHRGRNEQFF

size: -
D: -
J: TRBJ1-1
V: TRBV9
DNA: TGTGCCAGCAGCCCGATGGTCGAAGCTTTCTTT
CDR3: CASSPMVEAFF

size: few
D: -
J: TRBJ2-2
V: TRBV21-1
DNA: TGTGCCAGCAGCAAAGTCTCCCCGAGCAGGGGTACCGGGGAGCTGTTTTTT
CDR3: CASSKVSPSRGTGELFF

size: -
D: -
J: TRBJ2-5
V: TRBV7-3
DNA: TGTGCCAGCAGCTCGGGACATCAAGAGACCCAGTACTTC
CDR3: CASSSGHQETQYF

size: -
D: TRBD2
J: TRBJ2-5
V: TRBV6-6
DNA: TGTGCCAGCAGGGGAGGGTGGGCGGAAGAGACCCAGTACTTC
CDR3: CASRGGWAEETQYF

size: -
D: -
J: TRBJ2-2
V: TRBV5-6
DNA: TGTGCCAGCAGCTTGGACAGGGGAGGGACCGGGGAGCTGTTTTTT
CDR3: CASSLDRGGTGELFF